The 22 T cell receptor beta chains given below trace back to one sample, sequenced in a study of T cells expressing NK-cell markers. Reanalyzing the 5' RACE reads, TCRdb keeps one entry per CDR3 protein, without DNA. Here the sample table reports 500,000 to 700,000 distinct CDR3 sequences. Sequenced sample: blood T cells: a sorted CD56 or NKG2C T cell subset, CD4+ or CD8+ T cells, or bulk PBMC T cells (not recorded which). Every receptor here comes from a man between 18 and 35 years old in good health.

The rearrangement links TRBV11-2 to TRBJ2-2; lacking DNA, the TRBD2 call made by TCRdb goes unchecked. The CDR3 is 13 amino acids. Germline assignment: CDR1 SGHAT and CDR2 FQNNGV. CDR3 residues: CASKGLSTGELFF.

J is TRBJ1-4 and V is TRBV20-1. Germline CDR1 reads DFQATT; CDR2 reads SNEGSKA (reference sequence). This CDR3 has 13 residues. The CDR3 loop reads CSARGLKNEKLFF.

The chain carries TRBV9 and TRBJ2-2; TCRdb designates TRBD1, a call that cannot be tested without DNA. Germline values: CDR1 SGDLS, CDR2 YYNGEE. The CDR3 extends over 15 amino acids. The CDR3 spells CASSVVGGGTGELFF.

The rearrangement joins TRBV4-2 to TRBJ1-2. The V gene's germline CDR1 is LGHNA and CDR2 YNFKEQ. CDR3 length: 16 amino acids. CDR3 in amino acids: CASSQESTEDFYGYTF.

This chain connects TRBV5-1 to TRBJ1-6. The CDR3 has 15 amino acids. The germline V gene has CDR1 SGHRS and CDR2 YFSETQ. The CDR3 here is CASSLALDGNSPLHF.

Here the CDR3 reads CASSELVSWYF. The chain has TRBV25-1 and TRBJ2-7. The germline V gene encodes CDR1 MGHDK and CDR2 SYGVNS. CDR3 length: 11 residues.

The chain links TRBV20-1 to TRBJ2-1; there is no DNA to check the TCRdb D call of TRBD2. The CDR3 extends over 15 amino acids. The germline gives CDR1 DFQATT, CDR2 SNEGSKA (reference sequence). The CDR3 sequence: CSAFPSGRSSNEQFF.

The chain couples TRBV6-1 to TRBJ2-2; with no DNA, the TCRdb D assignment of TRBD2 cannot be verified. CDR1 MNHNS and CDR2 SASEGT come from the germline V gene. This CDR3 is 15 amino acids long. CDR3 protein: CASFRGARNTGELFF.

The gene calls are TRBV29-1 and TRBJ1-2. This CDR3 has 11 residues. CDR1 SQVTM and CDR2 ANQGSEA come from the germline V gene. The chain's CDR3 is CSPRILAAATF.

The chain employs TRBV6-1 and TRBJ1-3. The CDR3 sequence is 11 residues long. Germline V gene sequence: CDR1 MNHNS, CDR2 SASEGT. The CDR3: CASSELYTIYF.

The V gene is TRBV14, the J gene TRBJ2-5; TCRdb proposes TRBD1, but this gene call is untestable without DNA. CDR1 and CDR2 from the germline V gene are SGHDN and FVKESK. The CDR3 loop spans 15 amino acids. The CDR3 protein is CASSHTDRLGWTQYF.

The V and J genes are TRBV6-1 and TRBJ1-4; TCRdb indicates TRBD1, and absent DNA this call remains unverified. The CDR3 is 16 residues long. CDR1 is MNHNS, CDR2 SASEGT, per germline. The CDR3 protein is CASRQNPGATNEKLFF.

The chain recombines TRBV12-3 or TRBV12-4 with TRBJ1-5. This CDR3 is 15 amino acids long. The CDR3 here is CASSIWGENNQPQHF.

This chain connects TRBV12-3 or TRBV12-4 to TRBJ2-2. This CDR3 comprises 15 residues. CDR3 sequence: CASSFSGPRTGELFF.

The genes are TRBV6-2 or TRBV6-3 and TRBJ2-1; TCRdb's assignment of TRBD2 cannot be checked, as there is no DNA. There are 15 residues in the CDR3. The germline gives CDR1 MNHEY, CDR2 SVGEGT. The CDR3 loop reads CASTPGLPPINEQFF.

This chain links TRBV4-1 with TRBJ2-1; without DNA, the TCRdb call of TRBD2 cannot be checked. This CDR3 region has 16 residues. CDR1 and CDR2 (germline): MGHRA, YSYEKL. This CDR3 is CASSQGSGRWGNEQFF.

The rearrangement joins TRBV12-3 or TRBV12-4 to TRBJ1-6; TCRdb lists TRBD1, though no DNA is available to test this call. The CDR3 extends over 13 amino acids. The CDR3 spells CASSPFTASPLHF.

V gene TRBV25-1 combines with J gene TRBJ2-1. The germline V gene encodes CDR1 MGHDK and CDR2 SYGVNS. The CDR3 totals 16 residues. This CDR3 is CASSDGPGGSYNEQFF. Filled out from reference TRBV25-1 and TRBJ2-1, the complete variable domain reads EADIYQTPRYLVIGTGKKITLECSQTMGHDKMYWYQQDPGMELHLIHYSYGVNSTEKGDLSSESTVSRIRTEHFPLTLESARPSHTSQYLCASSDGPGGSYNEQFFGPGTRLTVL.

V gene TRBV27 combines with J gene TRBJ2-2. Per germline, CDR1 MNHEY and CDR2 SMNVEV (reference sequence). The CDR3 contains 14 residues. The CDR3 sequence is CASSFEASAGELFF.

This chain connects TRBV5-1 to TRBJ2-7; TCRdb designates TRBD1, a call that cannot be tested without DNA. The CDR3 runs 15 residues. CDR1 is SGHRS, CDR2 YFSETQ, per germline. Here the CDR3 reads CASSINREDGLEQYF.

The V gene is TRBV20-1, the J gene TRBJ1-5; with no DNA, the TCRdb D assignment of TRBD1 cannot be verified. The CDR3 loop spans 15 amino acids. Looked up from germline, CDR1 is DFQATT and CDR2 is SNEGSKA (reference sequence). This CDR3 reads CSANDGAYSNQPQHF.

The CDR3 spells CAISASGQNTEAFF. The chain has TRBV10-3 and TRBJ1-1. Germline assignment: CDR1 ENHRY and CDR2 SYGVKD. This CDR3 has 14 residues.